This is a list of T cell receptor beta chains from one sample in a study of shared clonotypes between healthy human individuals. Here immunoSEQ multiplex PCR was the method, and the copy in TCRdb shows in-frame clones only, minus some. The table shows approximately 2.5 million clones, with approximately 93% occurring only once. The source material was naive CD4+ T cells from PBMCs. The receptors come from a man younger than 30 in good health. Some clones in this sample may be carry-over from other donors' samples. Both conserved end residues are part of each CDR3. Size is omitted from some rows. Given values are once, few, many or a class for expanded clones.

abundance,j_gene,v_gene,CDR3aa
.,TRBJ1-5,TRBV19,CASSPPWGNQPQHF
.,TRBJ2-1,TRBV6-5,CASSSRLADSYNEQFF
.,TRBJ2-6,TRBV19,CASSTGGGANVLTF
once,TRBJ2-1,TRBV6-4,CASSDGRSSYNEQFF
.,TRBJ2-4,TRBV7-9,CASSSMHPSDIQYF
.,TRBJ2-3,TRBV5-1,CASSLTGGWTDTQYF
.,TRBJ2-7,TRBV20-1,CSAERASEQYF
.,TRBJ1-1,TRBV28,CASGQLRMNTEAFF
once,TRBJ1-5,TRBV2,CASSDLGQGANQPQHF
once,TRBJ2-7,TRBV6-6,CASSYSIGNYRGEQYF
.,TRBJ2-7,TRBV4-3,CASSQAHGTGYEQYF
.,TRBJ2-2,TRBV4-1,CASSQYPRGKNTGELFF
.,TRBJ1-4,TRBV29-1,CSAQHPGRNEKLFF
.,TRBJ1-2,TRBV28,CASGYHYGYTF
.,TRBJ1-5,TRBV4-1,CASSSQGVFNQPQHF
.,TRBJ2-4,TRBV28,CASSPPGEGGNIQYF
once,TRBJ2-5,TRBV28,CASSRQVPQETQYF
once,TRBJ2-1,TRBV6-1,CASSAFLVPNEQFF
.,TRBJ2-7,TRBV7-2,CASSLGAGAASYEQYF
.,TRBJ2-7,TRBV9,CASSVGGQGTYEQYF
.,TRBJ1-5,TRBV5-6,CASSLRGYSNQPQHF
.,TRBJ1-4,TRBV28,CATRGAANEKLFF
.,TRBJ2-5,TRBV28,CASMGQGIETQYF
once,.,TRBV30,CAWSGGDSYEQYF
.,TRBJ1-2,TRBV6-5,CASSSGWKSGYTF
.,TRBJ1-4,TRBV19,CASAATGTPYRLFF
.,TRBJ2-5,TRBV7-2,CASSFGGIYVETQYF
.,TRBJ2-1,TRBV7-3,CASSPDRVGREQFF
few,TRBJ2-2,TRBV7-3,CASSLMTNTGELFF
.,TRBJ2-1,TRBV27,CASSPRFEGLYNEQFF
once,TRBJ1-1,TRBV5-1,CASSLDYGMNTEAFF
.,TRBJ2-2,TRBV6-5,CASNVDLNTGELFF
.,TRBJ1-1,TRBV2,CASRSRDRGSTEAFF
.,TRBJ1-5,TRBV4-1,CASSQAVGKTVSNQPQHF
.,TRBJ2-7,TRBV27,CASSLRGGYEQYF
.,TRBJ2-1,TRBV4-3,CASSQGLVTSPWDEQFF
.,TRBJ1-4,TRBV5-1,CASSLLNRGEKLFF
.,TRBJ2-3,TRBV25-1,CASSLGVDTQYF
.,TRBJ2-6,TRBV5-6,CASRSTGSGANVLTF
.,TRBJ1-2,TRBV29-1,CSVEDYGYTF